This entry describes one T cell receptor (beta chain). MiXCR, run by TCRdb on the RT-PCR reads, gives a single entry per CDR3 protein. The sample contains around 700,000 distinct CDR3 sequences, 12% to 15% of which appear only once. This CDR3 region has 14 residues. Germline V lookup: CDR1 MNHEY, CDR2 SVGAGI. With 8 bases removed from V and 0 bases from J, the gap between germline ends came to 8 bases. The receptor was derived from a female donor in good health, serving as a healthy control. The chain links TRBV6-5 to TRBJ2-6; no definite D call. Sequencing input: memory CD4+ T cells from blood. CDR3 sequence (DNA): TGTGCCAGCTTTGGACCCTCTGGGGCCAACGTCCTGACTTTC. Translation gives CASFGPSGANVLTF.